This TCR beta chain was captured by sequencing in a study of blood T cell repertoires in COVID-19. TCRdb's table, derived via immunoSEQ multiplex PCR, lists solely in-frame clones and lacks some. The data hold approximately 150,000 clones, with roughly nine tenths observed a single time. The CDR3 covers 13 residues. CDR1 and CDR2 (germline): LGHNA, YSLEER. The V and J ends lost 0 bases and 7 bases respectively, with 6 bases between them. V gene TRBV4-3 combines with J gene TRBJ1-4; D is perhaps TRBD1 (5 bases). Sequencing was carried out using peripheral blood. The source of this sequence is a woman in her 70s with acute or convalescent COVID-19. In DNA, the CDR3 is TGCGCCAGCAGCCAAGAAACAGGTGAAAAACTGTTTTTT. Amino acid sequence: CASSQETGEKLFF.